These 10 T cell receptor beta chains came from one sample sequenced in a study of blood T cell repertoires in COVID-19. Sequencing used immunoSEQ multiplex PCR; TCRdb keeps in-frame clones, though not all of them. The sample carries approximately 66,000 clones, roughly 86% recorded once. What was sequenced was peripheral blood. The source is a man aged 60-69 years with acute or convalescent COVID-19.

This clone was recorded a few times. The chain is built from TRBV18 and TRBJ1-1, with TRBD1 identical over 8 bases. With 4 bases clipped from V and 3 bases from J, the junction kept 10 bases outside the gene matches. Germline CDR1 KGHSH, CDR2 LQKENI. This CDR3 region has 16 residues. The CDR3 loop reads CASSQTEQGGDTEAFF. DNA of the CDR3: TGTGCCAGCTCACAGACCGAACAGGGGGGAGACACTGAAGCTTTCTTT.

The chain couples TRBV4-3 to TRBJ1-2, with TRBD1 matching over 8 bases. This CDR3 has 16 residues. Looked up from germline, CDR1 is LGHNA and CDR2 is YSLEER. After removal of 1 base from V and 2 bases from J, the junction contained 6 bases not matched to a gene. The CDR3 spells CASSQVTGAPNYGYTF. For the CDR3, the DNA is TGCGCCAGCAGCCAAGTGACAGGGGCCCCGAACTATGGCTACACCTTC.

The V and J genes are TRBV3-1 (or the pseudogene TRBV3-2) and TRBJ1-3; tentatively, D is TRBD1 (6 bases). The germline V gene encodes CDR1 LGHDT and CDR2 YNNKEL (reference sequence). The CDR3 has 16 residues. The germline V and J ends were trimmed by 0 bases and 2 bases, with 11 bases remaining between them. The CDR3 spells CASSQERTDPGNTIYF. The CDR3 coding sequence is TGTGCCAGCAGCCAAGAGAGGACAGACCCTGGAAACACCATATATTTT.

J is TRBJ1-1 and V is TRBV18, with no clear D. From germline, CDR1 is KGHSH and CDR2 LQKENI. V was cut by 0 bases and J by 1 base, with 9 bases left in between. CDR3 size: 15 residues. CDR3 bases: TGTGCCAGCTCACCACCGAGCAGGAAGAACACTGAAGCTTTCTTT. The encoded protein is CASSPPSRKNTEAFF. Supplemented by reference TRBV18 and TRBJ1-1, the full variable domain reads NAGVMQNPRHLVRRRGQEARLRCSPMKGHSHVYWYRQLPEEGLKFMVYLQKENIIDESGMPKERFSAEFPKEGPSILRIQQVVRGDSAAYFCASSPPSRKNTEAFFGQGTRLTVV.

J is TRBJ2-7 and V is TRBV4-1, with D perhaps matching TRBD1 (7 bases). Germline V gives CDR1 MGHRA, CDR2 YSYEKL. Trimming took 6 bases from V and 2 from J, leaving 14 bases between them. The CDR3 loop spans 14 amino acids. Here the CDR3 reads CASRQEGATYEQYF. For the CDR3, the DNA is TGCGCCAGCAGACAGGAGGGGGCAACCTACGAGCAGTACTTC.

The chain is built from TRBV19 and TRBJ2-1, with TRBD2 matching 7 bases. The CDR3 runs 14 residues. Germline CDR1 reads LNHDA; CDR2 reads SQIVND (reference sequence). V shed 5 bases and J 4 bases; nucleotides not matched to a gene: 5. CDR3 sequence: CASSLGSGYNEQFF. CDR3 nucleotide sequence: TGTGCCAGTAGTTTAGGTAGCGGGTACAATGAGCAGTTCTTC.

This clone was recorded only once. The DNA for the CDR3 is TGTGCCAGCAGTTACTCGGACAGTACCATCTATGGCTACACCTTC. This encodes CASSYSDSTIYGYTF. V is TRBV6-5 and J is TRBJ1-2, with a weak D call TRBD1 (6 bases). Germline V lookup: CDR1 MNHEY, CDR2 SVGAGI. The CDR3 covers 15 residues. V lost 0 bases and J lost 4, with 12 bases in between.

The rearrangement uses TRBV19 and TRBJ2-7; D uncertain. CDR3 size: 14 residues. V gave up 3 bases and J gave up 3 bases, with 12 bases separating them. The germline gives CDR1 LNHDA, CDR2 SQIVND (reference sequence). CDR3 in amino acids: CASSIPGVGYEQYF. DNA of the CDR3: TGTGCCAGTAGTATCCCTGGAGTGGGCTACGAGCAGTACTTC.

In this sample, this clone turned up once. The gene calls are TRBV27 and TRBJ2-7, with 8 positions matching TRBD1. V trimming: 5 bases; J trimming: 2 bases; junction bases outside the gene matches: 14. CDR1 and CDR2 from the germline V gene are MNHEY and SMNVEV (reference sequence). The CDR3 spans 17 residues. The CDR3 DNA sequence: TGTGCCAGCAGTCCCACTATAACCCGACAGGGGACCTACGAGCAGTACTTC. Protein: CASSPTITRQGTYEQYF.

V is TRBV7-2 and J is TRBJ1-5, with TRBD1 matching over 8 bases. This CDR3 has 14 amino acids. Germline V gives CDR1 SGHTA, CDR2 FQGNSA. Trimming took 5 bases from V and 4 from J; bases not matched to a gene: 4. CDR3 region: CASSQGQVNQPQHF. CDR3 coding DNA: TGTGCCAGCAGCCAGGGACAGGTTAATCAGCCCCAGCATTTT.